The clone carrying this TCR beta chain has just a few counts. In germline, CDR1 is KGHSH, CDR2 LQKENI. The CDR3 runs 13 residues. V was pared by 2 bases and J by 7 bases, with 12 bases between. The data were taken from a study of graft-versus-host responses after intestinal transplantation. Here immunoSEQ multiplex PCR was the method, and the copy in TCRdb shows in-frame clones only, minus some. The sample holds approximately 6,300 clones, about a fifth seen once. The sequence was collected from a human patient who was an organ donor for intestinal transplantation. The input for sequencing was alloreactive CD4+ T cells from a mixed lymphocyte reaction culture, taken before transplantation. The subset: CFSE-low proliferating T cells sorted from roughly six-day pre-transplant mixed lymphocyte reaction (GvH or HvG direction). The J gene is TRBJ2-7, the V gene TRBV18; tentatively, D is TRBD2 (6 bases). The CDR3 region has the DNA TGTGCCAGCTCACCATCGCCAGGGAGGGAGCAGTACTTC. It specifies CASSPSPGREQYF.